Below, 20 T cell receptor beta chains from the same sample are listed, as sequenced in a study of early T cells in non-severe SARS-CoV-2 infection. A single record per CDR3 protein comes from TCRdb applying MiXCR to the 5' RACE reads. In the table there are about 84,000 distinct CDR3 sequences, about 12% of which are singletons. Sequencing input: whole blood. The receptors were gathered from an adult who was a healthcare worker with PCR-confirmed SARS-CoV-2 infection or an uninfected control (not recorded which).

This clonotype was seen repeatedly, ten times or more. J is TRBJ2-5 and V is TRBV3-1; D gene uncertain. The germline CDR1 and CDR2 sequences are LGHDT and YNNKEL (reference sequence). Trimming removed 5 bases from V and 5 bases from J, with 6 bases in between. This CDR3 contains 11 residues. This CDR3 reads CASSTGETQYF. DNA of the CDR3: TGTGCCAGCAGCACCGGGGAGACCCAGTACTTC.

This chain connects TRBV2 to TRBJ1-6; perhaps TRBD1 as D (6 bases). Germline lookup yields CDR1 SNHLY and CDR2 FYNNEI. V was pared by 8 bases and J by 6 bases, with 11 bases between. This CDR3 has 13 amino acids. The CDR3 is CASRGGGNSPLHF. CDR3 nucleotide sequence: TGTGCCAGCCGGGGGGGCGGTAATTCACCCCTCCACTTT.

V usage is TRBV5-1 and J usage is TRBJ1-1; D uncertain. Trimming took 0 bases from V and 5 from J, leaving 8 bases between them. There are 13 residues in the CDR3. Per germline, CDR1 SGHRS and CDR2 YFSETQ. The CDR3 loop is CASSLESRTEAFF. As DNA, the CDR3 is TGCGCCAGCAGCTTGGAGAGTAGGACTGAAGCTTTCTTT. Together with reference TRBV5-1 and TRBJ1-1, the CDR3 gives the full variable domain: KAGVTQTPRYLIKTRGQQVTLSCSPISGHRSVSWYQQTPGQGLQFLFEYFSETQRNKGNFPGRFSGRQFSNSRSEMNVSTLELGDSALYLCASSLESRTEAFFGQGTRLTVV.

This clonotype was recorded a few times. The genes are TRBV7-8 and TRBJ2-4, with D perhaps being TRBD1 or TRBD2 (5 bases each). Germline V CDR1 and CDR2: SGHVS, FQNEAQ. The ends were cut back, 5 bases at V and 3 bases at J, with 26 bases in the middle. The CDR3 length is 19 residues. This chain's CDR3 is CASSPPAGDPGGRKNIQYF. The CDR3 DNA is TGTGCCAGCAGCCCACCGGCCGGGGACCCCGGCGGACGCAAAAACATTCAGTACTTC.

This clonotype was seen ten or more times. The CDR3 DNA is TGTGCCAGCAGTTACTCCGGGACAGGGAACGAGCAGTACTTC. It specifies CASSYSGTGNEQYF. V is TRBV6-6 and J is TRBJ2-7; 9 bases match TRBD1. Germline lookup yields CDR1 MNHNY and CDR2 SVGAGI (reference sequence). The CDR3 length is 14 residues. The ends lost 0 bases at V and 5 bases at J; junction bases unmatched: 2.

This clonotype was counted only a few times. The chain combines TRBV29-1 with TRBJ2-2; D unresolved. Trimming took 0 bases from V and 4 from J, leaving 9 bases between them. In germline, CDR1 is SQVTM, CDR2 ANQGSEA. The CDR3 spans 14 residues. In nucleotides, the CDR3 is TGCAGCGTTGAAGATCGACAAATCACCGGGGAGCTGTTTTTT. It encodes CSVEDRQITGELFF.

This clonotype has at least ten counts. This chain joins TRBV6-5 and TRBJ1-2; TRBD1 aligns across 10 bases. Trimming took 5 bases from V and 2 from J; bases not matched to a gene: 8. Germline V lookup: CDR1 MNHEY, CDR2 SVGAGI. The length of the CDR3 is 16 residues. The CDR3 DNA reads TGTGCCAGCAGTAGCCCCCGGACAGGGGGAAACTATGGCTACACCTTC. It yields the protein CASSSPRTGGNYGYTF.

V is TRBV11-3 and J is TRBJ2-5; the match to TRBD2 covers 8 bases. Germline CDR1 reads SGHNT; CDR2 reads YENEEA. The CDR3 extends over 17 amino acids. Germline trimming cut 1 base from V and 1 base from J; bases unmatched to any gene: 8. The CDR3 protein is CASSLVMSGGFQETQYF. CDR3 nucleotides: TGTGCCAGCAGCTTAGTGATGAGCGGGGGATTCCAAGAGACCCAGTACTTC.

As concerns this clonotype: A clone one base away is much larger, so this may be a read error. The genes are TRBV7-9 and TRBJ1-5; no reliable D call. Trimming pared 7 bases from V and 4 bases from J, leaving 17 bases between. The germline V gene has CDR1 SEHNR and CDR2 FQNEAQ (reference sequence). The CDR3 has 15 amino acids. This CDR3 is CASNQARQQNQPQHF. The DNA of the CDR3 is TGTGCCAGCAACCAAGCGAGGCAGCAGAATCAGCCCCAGCATTTT.

This clonotype showed up many times. J is TRBJ2-7 and V is TRBV12-3 or TRBV12-4, with 9 bases lining up with TRBD1. With 8 bases clipped from V and 6 bases from J, the junction kept 8 bases outside the gene matches. The CDR3 contains 13 residues. CDR3 bases: TGTGCCAGCTCGTGGGACAGGGAGGGCGAGCAGTACTTC. Encoded protein: CASSWDREGEQYF.

The gene calls are TRBV6-5 and TRBJ2-5; 7 positions agree with TRBD2. The CDR3 is made up of 17 amino acids. V gave up 0 bases and J gave up 0 bases; unmatched junction bases: 7. Germline values: CDR1 MNHEY, CDR2 SVGAGI. The CDR3 is CASSYSGPREYQETQYF. The CDR3 bases are TGTGCCAGCAGTTACTCAGGTCCGCGGGAGTACCAAGAGACCCAGTACTTC.

The chain couples TRBV5-1 to TRBJ1-1, with D possibly being TRBD1 (6 bases). The CDR3 totals 13 residues. Trimming took off 0 bases at V and 4 bases at J, with 7 bases between the two ends. Germline CDR1 and CDR2: SGHRS and YFSETQ. The CDR3 DNA reads as TGCGCCAGCAGCTTGGGAGGGGGCACTGAAGCTTTCTTT. Its translation is CASSLGGGTEAFF.

The V call is TRBV10-3, the J call TRBJ2-3; 12 nucleotides match TRBD2. The CDR3 extends over 15 amino acids. Germline assignment: CDR1 ENHRY and CDR2 SYGVKD. Unmatched junction bases numbered 6, after V lost 7 bases and J lost 4 bases. CDR3: CAINPTSGSPDTQYF. In nucleotides, the CDR3 is TGTGCCATCAACCCGACTAGCGGGAGCCCAGATACGCAGTATTTT.

This clonotype has at least ten counts. This chain uses TRBV7-9 with TRBJ2-6; TRBD1 matches at 8 bases. Germline-derived CDR1 and CDR2 are SEHNR and FQNEAQ (reference sequence). J was trimmed by 4 bases and V by 5 bases; bases with no gene match: 7. The CDR3 totals 16 residues. As DNA, the CDR3 is TGTGCCAGCAGCATAGGACAGGGCGAGGGGGCCAACGTCCTGACTTTC. This sequence encodes CASSIGQGEGANVLTF. The full variable domain, with the rest looked up from reference TRBV7-9 and TRBJ2-6, is DTGVSQNPRHKITKRGQNVTFRCDPISEHNRLYWYRQTLGQGPEFLTYFQNEAQLEKSRLLSDRFSAERPKGSFSTLEIQRTEQGDSAMYLCASSIGQGEGANVLTFGAGSRLTVL.

This clonotype was counted many times. This chain uses TRBV4-1 with TRBJ1-6; 7 nucleotides match TRBD1. J was trimmed by 7 bases and V by 1 base; bases with no gene match: 7. CDR3 length equals 16 residues. Germline CDR1 and CDR2: MGHRA and YSYEKL. This CDR3 reads CASSQGPGQWNSPLHF. For the CDR3, the DNA is TGCGCCAGCAGCCAAGGCCCGGGACAGTGGAATTCACCCCTCCACTTT.

This clonotype was recorded at least ten times. CDR3 in amino acids: CSAEQGGTEAFF. CDR3 bases: TGCAGTGCTGAGCAGGGTGGGACTGAAGCTTTCTTT. The chain joins TRBV20-1 to TRBJ1-1, with D maybe TRBD1 (5 bases). CDR1 and CDR2 (germline): DFQATT, SNEGSKA (reference sequence). The CDR3 contains 12 residues. Trimming took 5 bases from V and 5 from J, leaving 12 bases between them.

The chain combines TRBV20-1 with TRBJ2-7; TRBD2 might be the D (6 bases). Trimming removed 0 bases at V and 2 bases at J, with 17 bases between. The CDR3 runs to 16 residues. CDR1 and CDR2 from the germline V gene are DFQATT and SNEGSKA (reference sequence). The CDR3 sequence is CSARDRYSGHTYEQYF. CDR3 nucleotides: TGCAGTGCTAGAGATAGATATAGCGGACACACCTACGAGCAGTACTTC.

The rearrangement joins TRBV6-5 to TRBJ2-2, with D perhaps matching TRBD1 (5 bases). V was cut by 5 bases and J by 2 bases, with 12 bases left in between. CDR3 size: 15 residues. The germline gives CDR1 MNHEY, CDR2 SVGAGI. This CDR3 reads CASSTDSRNTGELFF. The CDR3, as DNA: TGTGCCAGCAGTACCGACAGTCGAAACACCGGGGAGCTGTTTTTT.

The gene calls are TRBV29-1 and TRBJ2-1, with TRBD1 matching 7 bases. Per the germline V gene, CDR1 is SQVTM and CDR2 is ANQGSEA. The CDR3 extends over 13 amino acids. Trimming at V came to 7 bases and at J to 5 bases, leaving 8 bases not matched to a gene. CDR3 DNA: TGCAGCGGTGCCGGGACAGTTGACAATGAGCAGTTCTTC. It translates to CSGAGTVDNEQFF.

The chain is built from TRBV3-1 and TRBJ1-1; D remains unclear. The V gene's germline CDR1 is LGHDT and CDR2 YNNKEL (reference sequence). The CDR3 runs 13 residues. Trimming left V 0 bases short and J 1 base short, with 3 bases between. This CDR3 reads CASSQDRNTEAFF. CDR3 nucleotides: TGTGCCAGCAGCCAAGACAGGAACACTGAAGCTTTCTTT.